The 20 T cell receptor beta chains listed next were all sequenced from one sample in a study of early stage breast cancer tumors. Sequenced by immunoSEQ multiplex PCR; TCRdb stores in-frame clones only, minus some. The sample consists of 9,500 to 12,000 clones, about four fifths of them appearing once. The sequenced sample consisted of breast tumor tissue. Receptors were obtained from a person between 65 and 79 years old with breast cancer.

Turning to this clone: It is likely a read error, because the conserved phenylalanine at the end of the CDR3 is missing. The DNA is left out, because the CDR3 cannot be placed on it with certainty; the CDR3 is given as TCRdb lists it. The genes are TRBV7-9 and TRBJ1-2; the D call of TRBD1 is as the table states it, not checked on the DNA. Germline lookup yields CDR1 SEHNR and CDR2 FQNEAQ (reference sequence). A total of 12 residues make up the CDR3, ends included. This CDR3 is CASSFGGQQLFS.

The V and J genes are TRBV13 and TRBJ2-1, with 7 bases fitting TRBD2. The CDR3 totals 17 residues. The V and J ends lost 5 bases and 6 bases, in that order; junction bases with no gene match: 16. Per germline, CDR1 PRHDT and CDR2 FYEKMQ (reference sequence). The CDR3 region has the DNA TGTGCCAGCAGCCTAGACCGAGACCTGGGAGGGTTCAATGAGCAGTTCTTC. As protein: CASSLDRDLGGFNEQFF.

The chain combines TRBV11-3 with TRBJ1-1; 7 bases match TRBD1. Germline V gene data show CDR1 as SGHNT and CDR2 as YENEEA. V shed 5 bases and J 1 base; nucleotides not matched to a gene: 7. This CDR3 region has 15 residues. The CDR3: CASSPGGLRNTEAFF. The CDR3 bases are TGTGCCAGCAGCCCAGGGGGATTAAGGAACACTGAAGCTTTCTTT. The variable domain in full, completed from reference TRBV11-3 and TRBJ1-1, reads EAGVVQSPRYKIIEKKQPVAFWCNPISGHNTLYWYLQNLGQGPELLIRYENEEAVDDSQLPKDRFSAERLKGVDSTLKIQPAELGDSAVYLCASSPGGLRNTEAFFGQGTRLTVV.

This clone was picked up a small number of times. The rearrangement uses TRBV27 and TRBJ1-4; D is possibly TRBD1 (5 bases). The CDR3 extends over 14 amino acids. V lost 4 bases and J 4 bases, leaving 10 bases between the germline ends. In germline, CDR1 is MNHEY, CDR2 SMNVEV (reference sequence). The DNA of the CDR3 is TGTGCCAGCAGTTCCCACAGGAATAATGAAAAACTGTTTTTT. It encodes CASSSHRNNEKLFF.

The rearrangement joins TRBV5-1 to TRBJ2-7, with D possibly TRBD1 on 5 matching bases. Germline values: CDR1 SGHRS, CDR2 YFSETQ. CDR3 length: 14 amino acids. V lost 0 bases and J 1 base, leaving 8 bases between the germline ends. This chain's CDR3 is CASSLVPGSYEQYF. The DNA for the CDR3 is TGCGCCAGCAGCTTGGTCCCAGGGTCCTACGAGCAGTACTTC.

This chain uses TRBV19 with TRBJ2-6; a weak D match, TRBD1 (6 bases). The germline V and J ends were trimmed by 6 bases and 0 bases, with 21 bases remaining between them. The V gene's germline CDR1 is LNHDA and CDR2 SQIVND (reference sequence). This CDR3 region has 19 residues. The CDR3 sequence is CASRGTLDYPISGANVLTF. CDR3 DNA: TGTGCCAGTAGAGGGACACTCGACTACCCCATCTCTGGGGCCAACGTCCTGACTTTC.

The chain recombines TRBV29-1 with TRBJ1-4; 8 positions match TRBD1. V shed 7 bases and J 8 bases; nucleotides not matched to a gene: 9. The CDR3 runs to 13 residues. Looked up from germline, CDR1 is SQVTM and CDR2 is ANQGSEA. CDR3 residues: CSGSGTGYEKLFF. Written as DNA, the CDR3 is TGCAGCGGCTCCGGGACAGGCTACGAAAAACTGTTTTTT.

V and J are TRBV6-6 and TRBJ1-2; D gene unclear. The V end lost 4 bases, the J end lost 0 bases, and 9 bases lay between the germline ends. The CDR3 consists of 14 residues. Germline CDR1 MNHNY, CDR2 SVGAGI (reference sequence). The CDR3 reads CASSFKGANYGYTF. CDR3 sequence (DNA): TGTGCCAGCAGTTTTAAGGGAGCTAACTATGGCTACACCTTC.

This clone was counted once. CDR3 nucleotides: TGTGCCACCCGTCCTGGGCGGGCAGTCTACAATGAGCAGTTCTTC. This gives the protein CATRPGRAVYNEQFF. The chain links TRBV2 to TRBJ2-1, with D maybe TRBD2 (5 bases). Germline values: CDR1 SNHLY, CDR2 FYNNEI. The V end lost 10 bases, the J end lost 3 bases, and 19 bases lay between the germline ends. This CDR3 region has 15 residues.

The J gene is TRBJ1-1, the V gene TRBV19, with 10 bases lining up with TRBD1. The CDR3 runs to 15 residues. Trimming at V came to 2 bases and at J to 3 bases, leaving 3 bases not matched to a gene. Per the germline V gene, CDR1 is LNHDA and CDR2 is SQIVND (reference sequence). CDR3 loop: CASSIMGQGHTEAFF. The CDR3 DNA is TGTGCCAGTAGTATAATGGGACAGGGGCACACTGAAGCTTTCTTT.

This clone was observed a handful of times. This chain links TRBV5-1 with TRBJ1-2, with no clear D. The CDR3 runs to 13 residues. Germline V gene sequence: CDR1 SGHRS, CDR2 YFSETQ. Trimming left V 2 bases short and J 7 bases short, with 12 bases between. CDR3 DNA: TGCGCCAGCAGCTTCGACGAGCGAACTGGCTACACCTTC. Residues: CASSFDERTGYTF.

The chain couples TRBV6-6 to TRBJ1-1; no firm D call. In germline, CDR1 is MNHNY, CDR2 SVGAGI (reference sequence). V was shortened by 2 bases and J by 10 bases, with 23 bases between the two germline ends. The CDR3 totals 16 residues. Here the CDR3 reads CASSYAATRMNEVAFF. CDR3 sequence (DNA): TGTGCCAGCAGTTACGCAGCGACCCGGATGAATGAGGTAGCTTTCTTT.

Details on this clone: Relative to the germline gene, one junction end is altered; a read error may explain this. The chain uses TRBV18 and TRBJ2-2, with D perhaps TRBD1 (6 bases). Germline V gives CDR1 KGHSH, CDR2 LQKENI. The CDR3 runs 16 residues. CDR3 sequence: CVSSPTTGSNTGELFF. As DNA, the CDR3 is TGTGTCAGCTCACCAACCACAGGGTCGAACACCGGGGAGCTGTTTTTT.

The V and J genes are TRBV5-4 and TRBJ2-3, with 7 bases identical to TRBD1. The V gene's germline CDR1 is SGHNT and CDR2 YYREEE (reference sequence). V shed 4 bases and J 1 base; nucleotides not matched to a gene: 6. There are 15 residues in the CDR3. Here the CDR3 DNA reads TGTGCCAGCAGCCCACAGGGGCAGCGCACAGATACGCAGTATTTT. This translates into CASSPQGQRTDTQYF.

The chain uses TRBV6-5 and TRBJ1-1, with unresolved D. CDR3 length equals 13 residues. Per germline, CDR1 MNHEY and CDR2 SVGAGI. V was clipped by 0 bases and J by 4 bases, with 6 bases between them. The CDR3 loop reads CASSYSARTEAFF. In DNA form, the CDR3 reads TGTGCCAGCAGTTACTCGGCCCGCACTGAAGCTTTCTTT.

The V and J genes are TRBV5-1 and TRBJ2-5, with 7 bases identical to TRBD1. The CDR3 extends over 15 amino acids. V shed 4 bases, J shed 4 bases, and the junction held 10 bases outside the gene matches. CDR1 and CDR2 from the germline V gene are SGHRS and YFSETQ. CDR3 sequence reads: CASSPGTAGGETQYF. The CDR3, as DNA: TGCGCCAGCAGCCCGGGGACAGCCGGAGGAGAGACCCAGTACTTC.

The chain couples TRBV10-2 to TRBJ1-2, with D hard to call. Germline V CDR1 and CDR2: WSHSY, SAAADI. This CDR3 is 14 amino acids long. V dropped 5 bases and J dropped 0 bases, with 10 bases sitting between them. In nucleotides, the CDR3 is TGCGCCAGCAGTTCGAGGGCCCCTAACTATGGCTACACCTTC. This sequence encodes CASSSRAPNYGYTF.

This clone was detected a few times. V is TRBV6-5 and J is TRBJ1-6; D gene unclear. The CDR3 covers 14 residues. Germline CDR1 and CDR2: MNHEY and SVGAGI. V dropped 7 bases and J dropped 9 bases, with 16 bases sitting between them. The CDR3, as DNA: TGTGCCAGCACCCCGCGTGGGCAAGGTTCACCCCTCCACTTT. This translates into CASTPRGQGSPLHF.

The CDR3 DNA follows: TGTGCCAGCAGCTCCAGGGGAGGGGTAGCGGGGGAAGATACGCAGTATTTT. It encodes CASSSRGGVAGEDTQYF. The genes are TRBV7-9 and TRBJ2-3; 9 nucleotides match TRBD2. The CDR3 is made up of 17 amino acids. Trimming removed 4 bases from V and 5 bases from J; junction bases left unmatched: 13. The V gene's germline CDR1 is SEHNR and CDR2 FQNEAQ (reference sequence).

V is TRBV5-6 and J is TRBJ1-2; D perhaps matches TRBD1 (6 bases). The V gene's germline CDR1 is SGHDT and CDR2 YYEEEE. The CDR3 is made up of 16 amino acids. The germline V and J ends were trimmed by 0 bases and 9 bases, with 21 bases remaining between them. CDR3 region: CASSLGGTGFVVRYTF. DNA for the CDR3: TGTGCCAGCAGCTTGGGGGGAACAGGGTTCGTCGTGCGCTACACCTTC.